Sequencing of this T cell receptor (beta chain) was carried out in a study of cytomegalovirus exposure and HLA in healthy donors. Findings and caveats of the study: A few chains tied to CMV proved CMV antigen-specific in vitro.

The CDR3 covers 21 residues. The V gene end was trimmed by 4 bases and the J gene end by 4 bases; junction bases not matched to a gene: 26. From germline, CDR1 is SGHRS and CDR2 YFSETQ. PCR was performed using 60 Vbeta and 13 Jbeta primers. Generated by immunoSEQ multiplex PCR, the TCRdb table keeps only in-frame clones and is missing some. The sample contains about 160,000 clones, less than 90% of which appear only once. A word on this clone: The target antigen is unknown.

The receptor's source is a male donor in good health and CMV-seropositive. Sequencing was performed on PBMCs. This rearrangement joins TRBV5-1 to TRBJ2-1, with 7 positions matching TRBD2. The CDR3 DNA reads as TGCGCCAGCAGCCCCAACGCAGCGGGAACTCAAATACTAAACGTTTACAATGAGCAGTTCTTC. Translated, it gives CASSPNAAGTQILNVYNEQFF.